Listed below are T cell receptor beta chains from one sample, sequenced in a study of blood T cell repertoires in COVID-19. Repertoires were generated with immunoSEQ multiplex PCR, while TCRdb's copy carries only in-frame clones and drops some. There are roughly 200,000 clones in the sample; around 84% occur only once, and approximately 2.5% lies in the top ten. Sequenced input: peripheral blood. All receptors come from a man aged 35 to 55 with active or convalescent COVID-19. CDR3s include the opening cysteine and the closing phenylalanine or tryptophan. The D gene is left open where the match is weak. Size is stated for part of the rows, as once, few or many counts, or as a class when the clone is expanded.

>-|-|TRBV7-9|TRBJ1-6
TGTGCCAGCAGCTTAGCGGGCGGGCGGTGGGATTCACCCCTCCACTTT
CASSLAGGRWDSPLHF
>-|-|TRBV6-2/TRBV6-3|TRBJ1-3
TGTGCCAGCAGCGCGGGACCAGGAAACACCATATATTTT
CASSAGPGNTIYF
>-|medium-sized|TRBV7-9|TRBJ1-6
TGTGCCAGCAGCTCCGACCGGGAGGGCGGGTCACCCCTCCACTTT
CASSSDREGGSPLHF
>-|-|TRBV19|TRBJ1-3
TGTGCCAGTAGTATAGATCAGAAAATTACTGGAAACACCATATATTTT
CASSIDQKITGNTIYF
>-|-|TRBV7-2|TRBJ2-3
TGTGCCAGCAGCCCCCTAGTCGGAGATACGCAGTATTTT
CASSPLVGDTQYF
>-|-|TRBV9|TRBJ2-1
TGTGCCAGCAGCGGGGGACAAAATAACAATGAGCAGTTCTTC
CASSGGQNNNEQFF
>-|-|TRBV4-1|TRBJ2-7
TGCGCCAGCAGCCATCTAGGGGAATCCGAGCAGTACTTC
CASSHLGESEQYF
>TRBD1|-|TRBV7-9|TRBJ1-2
TGTGCCAGCAGCTTACAGGGGGGAGGCTACACCTTC
CASSLQGGGYTF
>-|-|TRBV9|TRBJ2-2
TGTGCCAGCAGCGTAGGTGGGGGCGTTTTTACCGGGGAGCTGTTTTTT
CASSVGGGVFTGELFF
>TRBD1|-|TRBV6-2/TRBV6-3|TRBJ2-3
TGTGCCAGCAGTTACCCCGGACAGGGGTTCGCAGATACGCAGTATTTT
CASSYPGQGFADTQYF
>TRBD1|-|TRBV28|TRBJ1-6
TGTGCCAGCAGTGCACTCACAGGGGCTAATTCACCCCTCCACTTT
CASSALTGANSPLHF
>TRBD1|-|TRBV28|TRBJ2-7
TGTGCCAGCACCCCACTTGGACAGGGTAAAAACGAGCAGTACTTC
CASTPLGQGKNEQYF
>TRBD2|-|TRBV6-5|TRBJ2-2
TGTGCTGGGAGGGATCCGAACACCGGGGAGCTGTTTTTT
CAGRDPNTGELFF
>-|-|TRBV5-8|TRBJ1-1
TGTGCCAGCAGCTTGCTAGCGGCTATGAACACTGAAGCTTTCTTT
CASSLLAAMNTEAFF
>-|-|TRBV12-5|TRBJ1-2
TGTGCTAGTGCGCAGGGCCCACCGAATGGCTACACCTTC
CASAQGPPNGYTF
>TRBD1|-|TRBV11-2|TRBJ2-7
TGTGCCAGCAGCTTAATCACGAGGACAGGCCACTACGAGCAGTACTTC
CASSLITRTGHYEQYF
>-|-|TRBV12-3/TRBV12-4|TRBJ1-4
TGTGCCAGCAGTTTCAGGAGGGAAAAACTGTTTTTT
CASSFRREKLFF
>TRBD2|-|TRBV6-5|TRBJ2-7
TGTGCCAGCAGTTCTACTAGCGGGGGGTCCTACGAGCAGTACTTC
CASSSTSGGSYEQYF
>-|once|TRBV2|TRBJ1-6
TGTGCCAGCAGCGGTGAGGCCGGGGAGGGCTCACCCCTCCACTTT
CASSGEAGEGSPLHF
>-|-|TRBV11-2|TRBJ1-4
TGTGCCAGCAGCTTTGTAACAGGGAATCCGAATGAAAAACTGTTTTTT
CASSFVTGNPNEKLFF
>TRBD1|-|TRBV9|TRBJ1-3
TGTGCCAGCAGCGTAGAAGGGACAGCAGGAAACACCATATATTTT
CASSVEGTAGNTIYF
>TRBD1|-|TRBV27|TRBJ2-7
TGTGCCAGCACCCACCGGGACAGGTGGACCTACGAGCAGTACTTC
CASTHRDRWTYEQYF
>-|once|TRBV7-3|TRBJ2-3
TGTGCCAGCAGCATTCAGGGCGCAGATACGCAGTATTTT
CASSIQGADTQYF
>-|-|TRBV7-9|TRBJ1-2
TGTGCCAGCAGCCCAAGTCGGGGGGTAGCTAACTATGGCTACACCTTC
CASSPSRGVANYGYTF
>TRBD1|-|TRBV5-6|TRBJ1-6
TGTGCCAGCAGCGACCAGCCGGACAGGGGGCGCACCTATAATTCACCCCTCCACTTT
CASSDQPDRGRTYNSPLHF
>-|-|TRBV4-3|TRBJ1-5
TGCGCCAGCAGCCAAGATACGGGAAGCAATCAGCCCCAGCATTTT
CASSQDTGSNQPQHF
>-|-|TRBV27|TRBJ2-1
TGTGCCAGCAGTTCAGTTCAGGGGTCCTACAATGAGCAGTTCTTC
CASSSVQGSYNEQFF
>-|-|TRBV9|TRBJ2-2
TGTGCCAGCAGCGTAGTTGCAGGGACGAACACCGGGGAGCTGTTTTTT
CASSVVAGTNTGELFF
>TRBD1|-|TRBV19|TRBJ2-5
TGTGCCAGCCAAATAACAGGGGGCAGAGAGACCCAGTACTTC
CASQITGGRETQYF
>TRBD1|-|TRBV7-9|TRBJ1-2
TGTGCCAGCAGCCTAACAGGGGAAGGCTACACCTTC
CASSLTGEGYTF